Sequencing of this TCR beta chain was carried out in a study of CD8 T cells in ankylosing spondylitis. Findings of the study overall: Disease-associated clones were CD8+ and fairly uncommon in peripheral blood. Earlier reports found some motif variants in synovial fluid and blood in reactive arthritis. One TCR beta motif, made up of roughly eight highly homologous variants, appeared characteristic of ankylosing spondylitis blood.

Making use of molecular barcodes, quantitative 5'-RACE generated TCR beta libraries. One entry per CDR3 protein results from TCRdb running MiXCR on the 5' RACE reads. The sample records 150,000 to 200,000 distinct CDR3 sequences, 10% to 15% being singletons. There are many counts of this clonotype. Antigen unknown. Trimming cost V 6 bases and J 4 bases; bases outside gene matches: 8. The CDR3 loop spans 14 amino acids. From germline, CDR1 is MNHEY and CDR2 SMNVEV (reference sequence). V and J are TRBV27 and TRBJ2-7; 8 bases are a match to TRBD1. Material: blood, either unsorted or a sorted T cell fraction (not recorded which). The source of this sequence is a female donor with ankylosing spondylitis or in good health (not recorded which). The CDR3: CASRPGQGGYEQYF. The CDR3 coding sequence is TGTGCCAGCAGACCCGGACAGGGAGGTTACGAGCAGTACTTC.